The T cell receptor beta chain described here comes from a study of T cell repertoires in cytomegalovirus infection. Study-wide context: In public TCR beta signatures, there were indications of both CMV infection and matching HLA type.

In this sample, this clonotype turned up many times. What it binds is unknown. Whole-study results and caveats: Identification of carriers of CMV plus the relevant HLA was achieved through cumulative public TCR beta family frequency. HLA-C-restricted CMV-specific TCR beta clonotypes prevailed in the ex vivo response.

TCRdb analysed the reads with MiXCR anew, one entry per CDR3 protein. The table shows 200,000 to 300,000 distinct CDR3 sequences, with around 15% occurring only once. Trimming took off 7 bases at V and 7 bases at J, with 17 bases between the two ends. Germline CDR1 and CDR2: MDHEN and SYDVKM. The CDR3 consists of 14 residues. The gene calls are TRBV28 and TRBJ2-1; D perhaps matches TRBD2 (6 bases). This TCR came from a human donor in good health (CMV status not recorded). Some clones in this sample may be carry-over from other donors' samples. Material: PBMCs. The CDR3 DNA reads as TGTGCCAGCACCCCCCCGGGAGCGATTAATGAGCAGTTCTTC. As protein: CASTPPGAINEQFF.